A single sample gave rise to the 15 T cell receptor beta chains below, sequenced in a study of shared clonotypes between healthy human individuals. Method: immunoSEQ multiplex PCR; TCRdb's copy keeps in-frame clones and lacks some. The sample contains roughly 550,000 clones, nearly 97% of which appear only once. Terminally differentiated effector memory CD45RA+ cells were excluded from the naive CD8 cells, which were CD45RO-negative and positively selected for CCR7. The source material was naive CD8+ T cells sorted from blood. Every receptor here comes from a woman aged 25 to 39 in good health.

CDR3 protein: CASSLNSGNEQFF. The CDR3 nucleotides read TGTGCCAGCAGCTTGAATAGTGGGAATGAGCAGTTCTTC. The chain couples TRBV5-8 to TRBJ2-1; no firm D call. V was pared by 1 base and J by 7 bases, with 9 bases between. Per germline, CDR1 SGHTS and CDR2 YDEGEE. The CDR3 sequence is 13 residues long.

The chain recombines TRBV14 with TRBJ2-7; D is uncertain. V dropped 0 bases and J dropped 6 bases, with 9 bases sitting between them. Per the germline V gene, CDR1 is SGHDN and CDR2 is FVKESK. CDR3 length: 13 amino acids. CDR3 loop: CASSQERVFEQYF. CDR3 in DNA: TGTGCCAGCAGCCAAGAAAGGGTCTTCGAGCAGTACTTC. Full variable domain (missing parts from reference TRBV14 and TRBJ2-7): EAGVTQFPSHSVIEKGQTVTLRCDPISGHDNLYWYRRVMGKEIKFLLHFVKESKQDESGMPNNRFLAERTGGTYSTLKVQPAELEDSGVYFCASSQERVFEQYFGPGTRLTVT.

The chain couples TRBV19 to TRBJ2-2; D is unresolved. Germline CDR1 and CDR2: LNHDA and SQIVND (reference sequence). The V gene lost 7 bases and the J gene lost 5 bases, with 20 bases spanning the gap. The CDR3 is 16 amino acids. In DNA form, the CDR3 reads TGTGCCAGTACTCCCACTTGGGGTTCGAGGACCGGGGAGCTGTTTTTT. Its protein is CASTPTWGSRTGELFF. The whole variable domain, remainder taken from reference TRBV19 and TRBJ2-2, is DGGITQSPKYLFRKEGQNVTLSCEQNLNHDAMYWYRQDPGQGLRLIYYSQIVNDFQKGDIAEGYSVSREKKESFPLTVTSAQKNPTAFYLCASTPTWGSRTGELFFGEGSRLTVL.

The chain is built from TRBV27 and TRBJ2-7; maybe TRBD2 (6 bases). This CDR3 has 14 residues. V lost 4 bases, J lost 0 bases, and 10 bases lay in between. The germline gives CDR1 MNHEY, CDR2 SMNVEV (reference sequence). The CDR3 bases are TGTGCCAGCAGTTACTCGGGACTCTCCTACGAGCAGTACTTC. It codes for CASSYSGLSYEQYF.

The chain links TRBV19 to TRBJ2-1; no clear D. Germline V gene lookup returns CDR1 LNHDA and CDR2 SQIVND (reference sequence). There are 12 residues in the CDR3. The V gene lost 5 bases and the J gene lost 6 bases, with 8 bases spanning the gap. CDR3 nucleotide sequence: TGTGCCAGTAGTCCTGTGGGCAATGAGCAGTTCTTC. Its translation: CASSPVGNEQFF.

Note on this clone: At the DNA level, this CDR3 is encoded by other sequences in the same sample as well. The rearrangement links TRBV25-1 to TRBJ1-2; no clear D gene. Per germline, CDR1 MGHDK and CDR2 SYGVNS. Trimming took off 2 bases at V and 3 bases at J, with 7 bases between the two ends. The length of the CDR3 is 13 residues. CDR3 sequence (DNA): TGTGCCAGCAGTGAAAGTGGGTACTATGGCTACACCTTC. This sequence encodes CASSESGYYGYTF.

V usage is TRBV5-4 and J usage is TRBJ1-2; no firm D call. This CDR3 has 13 amino acids. Trimming took off 7 bases at V and 3 bases at J, with 13 bases between the two ends. The germline V gene has CDR1 SGHNT and CDR2 YYREEE (reference sequence). The CDR3 protein is CASAPSPDYGYTF. CDR3 nucleotides: TGTGCCAGCGCACCATCACCCGACTATGGCTACACCTTC.

V is TRBV5-1 and J is TRBJ2-2, with a weak D call TRBD1 (6 bases). CDR1 SGHRS and CDR2 YFSETQ come from the germline V gene. CDR3 length: 16 residues. V was shortened by 4 bases and J by 1 base, with 14 bases between the two germline ends. CDR3 nucleotides: TGCGCCAGCAGCCCCGACGGACAGCAGAACACCGGGGAGCTGTTTTTT. It is translated as CASSPDGQQNTGELFF.

The rearrangement links TRBV4-1 to TRBJ2-7; 8 bases fit TRBD2. The V and J ends lost 0 bases and 2 bases, in that order; junction bases with no gene match: 6. The CDR3 contains 16 residues. Germline CDR1 MGHRA, CDR2 YSYEKL. DNA of the CDR3: TGCGCCAGCAGCCAAGATTTGGTAGCGGGACCCTACGAGCAGTACTTC. Its translation is CASSQDLVAGPYEQYF.

V gene TRBV5-4 combines with J gene TRBJ2-3, with D unclear. Between the trimmed V and J ends, which lost 4 bases and 0 bases, there was a span of 9 bases. CDR3 length equals 14 residues. The V gene's germline CDR1 is SGHNT and CDR2 YYREEE (reference sequence). CDR3 nucleotides: TGTGCCAGCAGCCCGACCCCGAGCACAGATACGCAGTATTTT. Amino acids: CASSPTPSTDTQYF.

The rearrangement uses TRBV5-6 and TRBJ2-3; 11 bases agree with TRBD2. CDR1 SGHDT and CDR2 YYEEEE come from the germline V gene. The J segment lost 0 bases and the V segment lost 2 bases, leaving 5 bases of the junction unmatched. CDR3 length: 17 amino acids. The CDR3 nucleotides are TGTGCCAGCAGCTTAAGTAGCGGGAGGGCTAGCACAGATACGCAGTATTTT. Protein sequence: CASSLSSGRASTDTQYF.

The genes are TRBV28 and TRBJ2-7; D might be TRBD1 or TRBD2, each matching 5 bases. From germline, CDR1 is MDHEN and CDR2 SYDVKM. The CDR3 consists of 15 residues. With 2 bases removed from V and 0 bases from J, the gap between germline ends came to 11 bases. As DNA, the CDR3 is TGTGCCAGCAGTTTAATGGGACGGAGCTCCTACGAGCAGTACTTC. This encodes CASSLMGRSSYEQYF.

Only one count was recorded for this clone. The chain recombines TRBV6-5 with TRBJ2-1; no firm D call. The CDR3 covers 15 residues. Germline CDR1 is MNHEY and CDR2 is SVGAGI. V lost 0 bases and J lost 0, with 6 bases in between. The CDR3 coding sequence is TGTGCCAGCAGTTACTCTCTGAGCTCCTACAATGAGCAGTTCTTC. Residues: CASSYSLSSYNEQFF.

The J gene is TRBJ2-1, the V gene TRBV27, with 12 nucleotides matching TRBD2. The germline CDR1 and CDR2 sequences are MNHEY and SMNVEV (reference sequence). This CDR3 has 16 residues. The ends lost 1 base at V and 6 bases at J; junction bases unmatched: 4. The CDR3 bases are TGTGCCAGCAGTTTATGGGCGACTAGCGGGAGCAATGAGCAGTTCTTC. The encoded protein is CASSLWATSGSNEQFF.

The chain has TRBV6-4 and TRBJ2-7, with a weak D call TRBD2 (5 bases). Germline CDR1 reads MRHNA; CDR2 reads SNTAGT. This CDR3 has 13 amino acids. V was cut by 6 bases and J by 0 bases, with 9 bases left in between. The CDR3 reads CASSGDNSYEQYF. The CDR3 DNA follows: TGTGCCAGCAGCGGGGATAACTCCTACGAGCAGTACTTC.